This entry is about one TCR beta chain. The sample holds a few counts of this clonotype. Its antigen specificity is not known. No much larger clonotype is one base removed from it; base qualities were not supplied. The data were produced on an Illumina HiSeq 1500. TCRdb redid the processing of the public reads, applying fastp at Q25 and MiXCR, and retained in-frame beta chains. Under each unique CDR3 protein, matching rows form one entry showing the most common genes and DNA. The sample contains 630,000 or so distinct CDR3 sequences, 24% of them found a single time. The top ten clones comprise under 8.5% of the sample. This sample stems from a study of T cell repertoires in cytomegalovirus infection (dated by TCRdb to between 2018 and 2021). With respect to the entire study: Donor HLA type was relevant to the analysis, as public TCR beta signatures indicated carriage of CMV infection together with the matching HLA type. The paper's findings and limits, for the study overall: In both this cohort and an independent roughly 400-donor cohort, the cumulative frequency of public TCR beta family members distinguished carriers of CMV infection plus the relevant HLA type. The ex vivo response was dominated by HLA-C-restricted CMV-specific TCR beta clonotypes, and the single most frequent clonotype in two of eight donors was supplied by these HLA-C-restricted clonotypes.

Reading from cysteine to phenylalanine, the CDR3 counts 14 amino acids. Here the CDR3 DNA is all that survives: 42 bases in frame from base 1. Based on the germline V gene, the CDR1 and CDR2 sequences are ENHRY and SYGVKD. V is pared back by 1 base and J by 1 base, with 8 bases lying between the germline termini. Sequenced input: CD8+ T cells from PBMCs. Recombination joined TRBV10-3 with TRBJ2-7, with TRBD2 tentatively as D gene (5 bases match). The sequence derives from a human donor in good health (CMV status not recorded). Some clones in this sample may be carry-over from other donors' samples. Read as DNA, the sequence is TGTGCCATCAGTGAGTTCCGGGGATCCTACGAGCAGTACTTC. Protein translation: CAISEFRGSYEQYF.